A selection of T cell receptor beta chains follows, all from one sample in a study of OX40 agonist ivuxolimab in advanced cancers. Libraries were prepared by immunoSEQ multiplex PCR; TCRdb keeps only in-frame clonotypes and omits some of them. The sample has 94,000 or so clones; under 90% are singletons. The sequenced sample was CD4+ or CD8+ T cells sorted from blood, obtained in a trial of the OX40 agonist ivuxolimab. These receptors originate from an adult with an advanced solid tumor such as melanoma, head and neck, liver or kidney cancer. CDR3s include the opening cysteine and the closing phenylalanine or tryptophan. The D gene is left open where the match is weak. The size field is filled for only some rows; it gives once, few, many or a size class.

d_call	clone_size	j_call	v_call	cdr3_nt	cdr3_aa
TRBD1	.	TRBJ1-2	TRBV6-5	TGTGCCAGCAGTGGACAGGGGTTTGGCTACACCTTC	CASSGQGFGYTF
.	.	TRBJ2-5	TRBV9	TGTGCCAGCAGCGTAGCAGGGCAGTTAGGGAAAGAGACCCAGTACTTC	CASSVAGQLGKETQYF
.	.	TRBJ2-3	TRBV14	TGTGCCAGCAGCCAAGATCGGACAACAACGCAGTATTTT	CASSQDRTTTQYF
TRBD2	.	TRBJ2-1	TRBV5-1	TGCGCCAGCAGCTGGACTAGCGGGGGGGCCTATGAGCAGTTCTTC	CASSWTSGGAYEQFF
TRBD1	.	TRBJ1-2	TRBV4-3	TGCGCCAGCAGCCAGCTACAGGGGGCACTTGGCTACACCTTC	CASSQLQGALGYTF
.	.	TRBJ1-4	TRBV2	TGTGCCAGCAGGGGGACACCAACTAATGAAAAACTGTTTTTT	CASRGTPTNEKLFF
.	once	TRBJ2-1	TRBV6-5	TGTGCCAGCATAGGGGCGGGGAATGAGCAGTTCTTC	CASIGAGNEQFF
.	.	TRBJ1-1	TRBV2	TGTGCCAGCAGTTTATCCTGGAACACTGAAGCTTTCTTT	CASSLSWNTEAFF
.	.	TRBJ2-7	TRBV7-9	TGTGCCAGCAGCTTGGTGGAATCCTACGAGCAGTACTTC	CASSLVESYEQYF
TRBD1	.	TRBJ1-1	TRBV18	TGTGCCAGCTCGCCCCTGACAGGGGACACTGAAGCTTTCTTT	CASSPLTGDTEAFF
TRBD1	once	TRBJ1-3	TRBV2	TGTGCCAGCAGTGGGGGACAGGGGGCCGTGTGGGGAAACACCATATATTTT	CASSGGQGAVWGNTIYF
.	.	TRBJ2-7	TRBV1	TGCACCAGCAGCCAAGACCGGACAGTCGTCTACGAGCAGTACTTC	CTSSQDRTVVYEQYF
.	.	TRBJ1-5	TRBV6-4	TGTGCCAGCAGAAGATCTGGGGTGGGGGCGCGGCAGCCCCAGCATTTT	CASRRSGVGARQPQHF
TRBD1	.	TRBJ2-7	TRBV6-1	TGTGCCAGCAGTGAAAGTTCGACAGGGACCTACGAGCAGTACTTC	CASSESSTGTYEQYF
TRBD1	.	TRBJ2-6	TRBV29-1	TGCAGCGTCACACAGGGGCCTGGGGCCAACGTCCTGACTTTC	CSVTQGPGANVLTF
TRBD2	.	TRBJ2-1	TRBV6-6	TGTGCCAGCAGTTACTTTAGCGGGAGATACGACAATGAGCAGTTCTTC	CASSYFSGRYDNEQFF
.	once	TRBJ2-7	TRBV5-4	TGTGCCAGCAGCTTGGAGGGGGAGAGCTCCTACGAGCAGTACTTC	CASSLEGESSYEQYF
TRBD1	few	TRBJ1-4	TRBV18	TGTGCCAGCTCACGTTCATTTGAAGGACAGGTGTTTTTT	CASSRSFEGQVFF
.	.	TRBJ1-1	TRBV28	TGTGCCAGCACACCACTCAGCCCGGACACTGAAGCTTTCTTT	CASTPLSPDTEAFF
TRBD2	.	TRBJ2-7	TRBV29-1	TGCAGCGTTGGGGGACTAGCGGGCCGCTCCTACGAGCAGTACTTC	CSVGGLAGRSYEQYF
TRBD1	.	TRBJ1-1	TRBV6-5	TGTGCCAGCAGTTACGGGGACAGGCTGACGCACACTGAAGCTTTCTTT	CASSYGDRLTHTEAFF
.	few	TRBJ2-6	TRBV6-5	TGTGCCAGCAGTTACTCATCAGGGGTCCTGACTTTC	CASSYSSGVLTF
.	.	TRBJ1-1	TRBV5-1	TGCGCCAGCAGCTCGGGACTTAACACTGAAGCTTTCTTT	CASSSGLNTEAFF
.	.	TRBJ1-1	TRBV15	TGTGCCACCAGCAGCGGGTGGGGGGCTTTCTTT	CATSSGWGAFF
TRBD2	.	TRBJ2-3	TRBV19	TGTGCCAGTAGTCTGCTAGCGGGGGGACGGGATACGCAGTATTTT	CASSLLAGGRDTQYF
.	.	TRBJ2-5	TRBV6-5	TGTGCCAGCAGTTACTCGTTTACGACAGTCTCGGAGACCCAGTACTTC	CASSYSFTTVSETQYF
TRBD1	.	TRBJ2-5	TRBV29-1	TGCAGCGTTATGGGACAGGGCCAACAAGAGACCCAGTACTTC	CSVMGQGQQETQYF
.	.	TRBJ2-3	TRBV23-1	TGCGCCAGCAGTCGCAACAGGTTTGATACGGATACGCAGTATTTT	CASSRNRFDTDTQYF
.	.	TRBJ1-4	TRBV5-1	TGCGCCAGCAGGGCCGTCGGGGTCCCTAATGAAAAACTGTTTTTT	CASRAVGVPNEKLFF
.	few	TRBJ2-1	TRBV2	TGTGCCAGCAGGGAGGCGAGGGGGGGCGGAGGGAATGAGCAGTTCTTC	CASREARGGGGNEQFF
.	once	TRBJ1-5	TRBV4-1	TGCGCCAGCAGCCAAGGGACAGCAAAGAGGCCCCAGCATTTT	CASSQGTAKRPQHF
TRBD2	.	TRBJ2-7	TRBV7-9	TGTGCCAGCAGCTCGGGGACTAGCGGGAGGTGGTACGAGCAGTACTTC	CASSSGTSGRWYEQYF
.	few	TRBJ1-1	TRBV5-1	TGCGCCAGCAGCTCTACGGGGGCAGAGGGGGCTTTCTTT	CASSSTGAEGAFF